Listed below are T cell receptor beta chains from one sample, sequenced in a study of blood T cell repertoires in COVID-19. Measured with immunoSEQ multiplex PCR; TCRdb has only the in-frame clones, and not every one. Counted here are around 230,000 clones, about 84% occurring once; the ten biggest clones make up 6% to 9.5%. The sample comprised peripheral blood. The receptors come from a woman older than 75 with acute or convalescent COVID-19. CDR3s include the opening cysteine and the closing phenylalanine or tryptophan. A D gene is named only where the DNA matches it firmly. The size field is filled for only some rows; it gives once, few, many or a size class.

NA	TRBV2	TRBJ1-5	NA	TGTGCCAGCAGTGATCAGCGAGGTCAGCCCCAGCATTTT	CASSDQRGQPQHF
NA	TRBV5-1	TRBJ2-1	NA	TGCGCCAGCAGCCCGGCATTAAACCGTCAGGGGCGTGGTGAGCAGTTCTTC	CASSPALNRQGRGEQFF
TRBD1	TRBV11-3	TRBJ2-7	NA	TGTGCCAGCAGCCAGGACAGGGGGGAGCAGTACTTC	CASSQDRGEQYF
TRBD2	TRBV3-1/TRBV3-2	TRBJ2-5	NA	TGTGCCAGCAGCCCTAGCGGGGGGGGCCAAGAGACCCAGTACTTC	CASSPSGGGQETQYF
NA	TRBV7-8	TRBJ1-3	NA	TGTGCCAGCAGGTCCTACTCTGGAAACACCATATATTTT	CASRSYSGNTIYF
NA	TRBV27	TRBJ1-1	NA	TGTGCCAGCGGATTCTATGGGGCCTGGAACACTGAAGCTTTCTTT	CASGFYGAWNTEAFF
NA	TRBV5-5	TRBJ2-2	NA	TGTGCCAGCAGACCCCGGGTTTCGAACACCGGGGAGCTGTTTTTT	CASRPRVSNTGELFF
TRBD2	TRBV9	TRBJ2-3	NA	TGTGCCAGCAATAGCGGGAGAAAGCCCGATACGCAGTATTTT	CASNSGRKPDTQYF
NA	TRBV5-1	TRBJ2-5	NA	TGCGCCAGCAGCTCTGTCGGGGGGCGGGAGACCCAGTACTTC	CASSSVGGRETQYF
NA	TRBV2	TRBJ2-1	NA	TGTGCCAGCACCCAACTAGTGTTCCGGAACAATGAGCAGTTCTTC	CASTQLVFRNNEQFF
NA	TRBV11-2	TRBJ1-1	NA	TGTGCCAGCAGCCCGGGACAATTCGGAGAAGCTTTCTTT	CASSPGQFGEAFF
NA	TRBV19	TRBJ2-6	once	TGTGCCAGTAGTATGGAGGGGGCTACTGGGGCCAACGTCCTGACTTTC	CASSMEGATGANVLTF
NA	TRBV9	TRBJ1-1	NA	TGTGCCAGCAGCGTAGGGGGAGACCTGCACTATACTGAAGCTTTCTTT	CASSVGGDLHYTEAFF
TRBD1	TRBV12-3/TRBV12-4	TRBJ1-1	NA	TGTGCCAGCAGCCAGGGGGCTGAAGCTTTCTTT	CASSQGAEAFF
NA	TRBV19	TRBJ2-5	NA	TGTGCCAGTAGTATTGGGGCAGGGTCCCAAGAGACCCAGTACTTC	CASSIGAGSQETQYF
NA	TRBV5-4	TRBJ2-7	few	TGTGCCAGCAGCCCCTTTCTCACAGATTCCTACGAGCAGTACTTC	CASSPFLTDSYEQYF
NA	TRBV5-5	TRBJ2-7	NA	TGTGCCAGCTCCCCTTCTTCGAGCTCCTACGAGCAGTACTTC	CASSPSSSSYEQYF
TRBD2	TRBV19	TRBJ2-5	NA	TGTGCCAGTAGTATTGGAGCGGGAGTGTGGGAGACCCAGTACTTC	CASSIGAGVWETQYF
TRBD2	TRBV19	TRBJ2-5	NA	TGTGCCAGTAGTATCTCCGGGACTAGCCGAGAGACCCAGTACTTC	CASSISGTSRETQYF
NA	TRBV19	TRBJ1-1	NA	TGTGTCAGTAGGGTGGAGAGCATGAACACTGAAGCTTTCTTT	CVSRVESMNTEAFF
NA	TRBV28	TRBJ2-7	once	TGTGCCAGCAGTCCTCCCCTAATGTCAGGGATGTACTTC	CASSPPLMSGMYF
NA	TRBV2	TRBJ1-2	NA	TGTGCCAGCAGTAAACAGGCAGCTAACTATGGCTACACCTTC	CASSKQAANYGYTF
NA	TRBV5-1	TRBJ2-3	few	TGCGCCAGCAGCTTGAGCGATACTAGCACAGATACGCAGTATTTT	CASSLSDTSTDTQYF
TRBD1	TRBV5-1	TRBJ2-3	NA	TGCGCCAGCACCTACAGGGGGACAGATACGCAGTATTTT	CASTYRGTDTQYF
TRBD1	TRBV3-1/TRBV3-2	TRBJ1-6	NA	TGTGCCAGCAGTCGCGGGACAGGGTCACCCCTCCACTTT	CASSRGTGSPLHF
TRBD1	TRBV28	TRBJ1-2	NA	TGTGCCAGCAGTTCCCCACAGGGGAATGGCTACACCTTC	CASSSPQGNGYTF
TRBD2	TRBV28	TRBJ2-2	NA	TGTGCCAGCAGTGGGACTAGCGGGATAGGGACCGGGGAGCTGTTTTTT	CASSGTSGIGTGELFF
NA	TRBV2	TRBJ2-5	once	TGTGCCAGCAGTCTAACACAGAACCAAGAGACCCAGTACTTC	CASSLTQNQETQYF
NA	TRBV10-1	TRBJ2-5	NA	TGCGCCAGCAGCGCCCGCTTAGCGGTACAAGAGACCCAGTACTTC	CASSARLAVQETQYF